This TCR beta chain was recovered during a study of neoadjuvant anti-PD-1 for oral cavity cancer. Study background: Nivolumab at 3 mg/kg was mostly given biweekly, three to four doses, pre-surgery.

In its sample, this clone was seen a few times. Six replicates per PBMC sample, mostly from roughly 490 ng of genomic DNA. Repertoires were generated with immunoSEQ multiplex PCR, while TCRdb's copy carries only in-frame clones and drops some. The sample yields under 15,000 clones, 65% seen once. This CDR3 spans 14 amino acids. Germline V gene sequence: CDR1 SGHKS, CDR2 YYEKEE (reference sequence). V was trimmed by 4 bases and J by 0 bases, leaving 7 bases between them. This rearrangement joins TRBV5-5 to TRBJ1-4; no definite D call. The TCR was taken from a person aged 40 to 85 with oral cavity squamous cell carcinoma. Sequencing was performed on PBMCs, taken before nivolumab (anti-PD-1) treatment. CDR3 sequence: CASSDGPTNEKLFF. CDR3 in DNA: TGTGCCAGCAGCGACGGACCAACTAATGAAAAACTGTTTTTT.